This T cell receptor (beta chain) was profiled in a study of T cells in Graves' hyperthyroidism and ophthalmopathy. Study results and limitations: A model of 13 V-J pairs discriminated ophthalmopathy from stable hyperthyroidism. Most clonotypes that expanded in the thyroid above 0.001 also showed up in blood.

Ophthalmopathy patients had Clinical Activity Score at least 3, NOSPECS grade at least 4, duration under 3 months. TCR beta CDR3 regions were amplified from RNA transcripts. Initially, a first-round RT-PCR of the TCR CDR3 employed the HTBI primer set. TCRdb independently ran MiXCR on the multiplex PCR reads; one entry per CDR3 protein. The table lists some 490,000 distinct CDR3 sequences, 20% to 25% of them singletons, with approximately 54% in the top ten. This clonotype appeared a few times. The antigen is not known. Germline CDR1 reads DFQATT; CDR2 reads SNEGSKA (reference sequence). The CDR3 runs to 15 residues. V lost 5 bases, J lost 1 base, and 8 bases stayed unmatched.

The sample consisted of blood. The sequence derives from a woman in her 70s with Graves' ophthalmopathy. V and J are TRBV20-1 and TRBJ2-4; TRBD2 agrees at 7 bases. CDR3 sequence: CSAGGGWTAKNIQYF. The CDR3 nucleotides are TGCAGTGCTGGGGGGGGTTGGACTGCCAAAAACATTCAGTACTTC.